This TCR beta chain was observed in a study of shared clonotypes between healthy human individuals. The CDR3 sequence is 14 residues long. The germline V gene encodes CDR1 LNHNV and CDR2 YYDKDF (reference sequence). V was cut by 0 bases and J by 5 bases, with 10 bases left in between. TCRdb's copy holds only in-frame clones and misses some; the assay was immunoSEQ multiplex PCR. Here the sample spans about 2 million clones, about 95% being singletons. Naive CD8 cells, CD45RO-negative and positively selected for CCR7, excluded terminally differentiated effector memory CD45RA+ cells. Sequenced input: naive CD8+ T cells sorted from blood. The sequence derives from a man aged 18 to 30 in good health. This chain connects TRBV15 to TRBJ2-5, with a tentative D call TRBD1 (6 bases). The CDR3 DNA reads TGTGCCACCAGCAGAGATTTAGGGGGTGAGACCCAGTACTTC. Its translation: CATSRDLGGETQYF.